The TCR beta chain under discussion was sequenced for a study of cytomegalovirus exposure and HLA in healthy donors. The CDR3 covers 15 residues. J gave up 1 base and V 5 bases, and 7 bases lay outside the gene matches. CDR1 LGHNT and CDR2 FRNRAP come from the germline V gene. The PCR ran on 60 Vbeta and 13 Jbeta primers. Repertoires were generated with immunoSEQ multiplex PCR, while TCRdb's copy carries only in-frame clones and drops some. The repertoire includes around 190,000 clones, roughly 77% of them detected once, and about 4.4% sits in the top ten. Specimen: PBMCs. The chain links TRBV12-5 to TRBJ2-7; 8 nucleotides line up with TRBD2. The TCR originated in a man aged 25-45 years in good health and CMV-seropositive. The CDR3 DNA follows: TGTGCTAGTGGTCCAGGAGGCGGGGGGTCCTACGAGCAGTACTTC. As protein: CASGPGGGGSYEQYF.